These 13 T cell receptor beta chains share one sample of origin, sequenced in a study of cytomegalovirus exposure and HLA in healthy donors (dated by TCRdb to between 2016 and 2019). The protocol used for the library was the immunoSEQ multiplex PCR assay. For the multiplex PCR, a mixture combining 60 forward primers for TCR Vbeta segments and 13 reverse primers for TCR Jbeta segments was used. TCRdb retrieved this table from immuneACCESS and kept in-frame rearrangements only. Not all clones are present; in checked studies, unresolved V genes account for under half, and no reason is known for the remainder. This sample is represented by about 250,000 clones; about three quarters of them were singletons. More than 0.45% of the sample lies in the top ten. The specimen sequenced was PBMCs. These receptors were obtained from a boy between 10 and 17 years old in good health and CMV-seronegative.

This chain links TRBV4-2 with TRBJ1-5; the D is unclear. V was cut by 1 base and J by 10 bases, with 8 bases left in between. This CDR3 has 12 residues. Germline CDR1 reads LGHNA; CDR2 reads YNFKEQ. The CDR3 DNA reads as TGTGCCAGCAGCCAAGCGTGGAGTCCCCAGCATTTT. It encodes CASSQAWSPQHF.

The CDR3 coding sequence is TGTGCCTGGAGTGCTCGGGAGTTCGGCGGGGAGCTGTTTTTT. Protein: CAWSAREFGGELFF. The chain uses TRBV30 and TRBJ2-2; the D gene is possibly TRBD2 (6 bases). The CDR3 covers 14 residues. From germline, CDR1 is GTSNPN and CDR2 SVGIG (reference sequence). The ends were cut back, 1 base at V and 7 bases at J, with 13 bases in the middle.

This chain joins TRBV12-2 and TRBJ2-7; TRBD2, the D gene given by the table, was not confirmed from the DNA. TRBV12-2 is a pseudogene segment. The CDR3 is made up of 18 amino acids. This CDR3 reads CASRRGVRYFSPTDEQYF. CDR3 bases: TGTGCAAGTCGCCGGGGGGTTCGATATTTCTCCCCTACCGACGAGCAGTACTTC.

This clone has only one observation. J is TRBJ2-1 and V is TRBV6-5; TRBD2 agrees at 10 bases. CDR3 length: 15 amino acids. Germline CDR1 reads MNHEY; CDR2 reads SVGAGI. V was pared by 8 bases and J by 8 bases, with 12 bases of the junction left unmatched. The CDR3 region is CASPSGSGGADEQFF. DNA for the CDR3: TGTGCCAGCCCCAGTGGGAGCGGGGGGGCCGATGAGCAGTTCTTC.

This chain links TRBV5-1 with TRBJ2-3, with 11 bases matching TRBD2. The CDR3 loop spans 16 amino acids. Germline V gene data show CDR1 as SGHRS and CDR2 as YFSETQ. V gave up 4 bases and J gave up 2 bases; unmatched junction bases: 6. The CDR3 DNA reads as TGCGCCAGCAGCGACGGACTAGCGGGCCTCACAGATACGCAGTATTTT. This gives the protein CASSDGLAGLTDTQYF.

V gene TRBV19 combines with J gene TRBJ1-1; D call uncertain. Trimming took off 3 bases at V and 5 bases at J, with 7 bases between the two ends. Germline V gene data show CDR1 as LNHDA and CDR2 as SQIVND (reference sequence). CDR3 size: 12 residues. For the CDR3, the DNA is TGTGCCAGTAGTATCTTCGGTACTGAAGCTTTCTTT. Protein sequence: CASSIFGTEAFF.

The rearrangement uses TRBV11-2 and TRBJ1-1; TRBD1 agrees at 9 bases. Looked up from germline, CDR1 is SGHAT and CDR2 is FQNNGV. The junction had 12 bases not matched to a gene; V was cut back by 5 bases and J by 5 bases. The CDR3 sequence is 16 residues long. The CDR3 loop reads CASSTHRGRVGTEAFF. In DNA, the CDR3 is TGTGCCAGCAGCACACACAGGGGGCGCGTGGGAACTGAAGCTTTCTTT.

The V call is TRBV7-2, the J call TRBJ1-5; D is perhaps TRBD1 (5 bases). This CDR3 has 17 residues. V lost 5 bases and J lost 4, with 21 bases in between. Germline lookup yields CDR1 SGHTA and CDR2 FQGNSA. CDR3 in DNA: TGTGCCAGCAGCATACCCAATACCAGGGCTTCGAATCAGCCCCAGCATTTT. Translated: CASSIPNTRASNQPQHF.

This chain uses TRBV27 with TRBJ1-1, with TRBD1 identical over 9 bases. The germline V gene encodes CDR1 MNHEY and CDR2 SMNVEV (reference sequence). The V gene end was trimmed by 2 bases and the J gene end by 3 bases; junction bases not matched to a gene: 4. CDR3 length: 15 amino acids. Here the CDR3 DNA reads TGTGCCAGCAGTTTACGGGGACAGGGTGACACTGAAGCTTTCTTT. This codes for CASSLRGQGDTEAFF.

The gene calls are TRBV5-4 and TRBJ2-3, with D maybe TRBD2 (7 bases). The germline gives CDR1 SGHNT, CDR2 YYREEE (reference sequence). V dropped 0 bases and J dropped 4 bases, with 15 bases sitting between them. The CDR3 spans 16 residues. CDR3 region: CASSLAVGGASDTQYF. The DNA for the CDR3 is TGTGCCAGCAGCTTGGCCGTGGGGGGGGCCTCAGATACGCAGTATTTT.

This clone was seen just once. The chain recombines TRBV19 with TRBJ1-3, with D uncertain. CDR1 and CDR2 (germline): LNHDA, SQIVND (reference sequence). CDR3 length: 14 amino acids. V dropped 6 bases and J dropped 3 bases, with 12 bases sitting between them. CDR3 bases: TGTGCCAGTAGCCCTATTTCAAATGGAAACACCATATATTTT. It codes for CASSPISNGNTIYF.

The chain joins TRBV5-1 to TRBJ1-1, with D possibly TRBD1 on 5 matching bases. The CDR3 is made up of 17 amino acids. Trimming removed 3 bases at V and 5 bases at J, with 23 bases between. Germline assignment: CDR1 SGHRS and CDR2 YFSETQ. CDR3 in DNA: TGCGCCAGCAGCTCACGACCGGTTAGTGGGGGAGGAACTGAAGCTTTCTTT. Protein sequence: CASSSRPVSGGGTEAFF.

The chain links TRBV9 to TRBJ1-3; D is possibly TRBD1 (6 bases). The length of the CDR3 is 16 residues. Germline V gene sequence: CDR1 SGDLS, CDR2 YYNGEE. Trimming took off 0 bases at V and 4 bases at J, with 14 bases between the two ends. CDR3 sequence (DNA): TGTGCCAGCAGCGTAGACCTGCGGGGGCTAGGAAACACCATATATTTT. This sequence encodes CASSVDLRGLGNTIYF.